This T cell receptor beta chain was documented in a study of control samples from healthy donors and cancer patients. Sequencing used immunoSEQ multiplex PCR; TCRdb keeps in-frame clones, though not all of them. This repertoire shows about 170,000 clones, roughly 91% found once; its top ten account for about 1.6%. Germline CDR1 and CDR2: MGHRA and YSYEKL. V lost 4 bases and J lost 6, with 13 bases in between. The CDR3 contains 14 residues. J is TRBJ1-5 and V is TRBV4-1; D uncertain. The sample taken for sequencing was blood. This TCR came from a woman aged 30 to 39 in good health. The CDR3 DNA follows: TGCGCCAGCAGCCCCCGCCAGGAGGGTCAGCCCCAGCATTTT. Translating it yields CASSPRQEGQPQHF.